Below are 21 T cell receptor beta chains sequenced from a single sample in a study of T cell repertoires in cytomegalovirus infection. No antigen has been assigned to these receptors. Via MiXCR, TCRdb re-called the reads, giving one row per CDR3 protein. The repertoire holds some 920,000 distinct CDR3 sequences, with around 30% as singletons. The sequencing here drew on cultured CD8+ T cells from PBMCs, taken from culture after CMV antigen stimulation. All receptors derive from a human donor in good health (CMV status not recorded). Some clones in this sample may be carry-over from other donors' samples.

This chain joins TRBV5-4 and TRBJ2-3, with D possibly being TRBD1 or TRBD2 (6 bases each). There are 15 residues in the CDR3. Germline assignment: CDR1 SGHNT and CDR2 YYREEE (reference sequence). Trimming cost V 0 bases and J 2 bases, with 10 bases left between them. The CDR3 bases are TGTGCCAGCAGCTTGGAGGGGGGACTCACAGATACGCAGTATTTT. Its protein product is CASSLEGGLTDTQYF. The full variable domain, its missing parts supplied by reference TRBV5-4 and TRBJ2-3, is ETGVTQSPTHLIKTRGQQVTLRCSSQSGHNTVSWYQQALGQGPQFIFQYYREEENGRGNFPPRFSGLQFPNYSSELNVNALELDDSALYLCASSLEGGLTDTQYFGPGTRLTVL.

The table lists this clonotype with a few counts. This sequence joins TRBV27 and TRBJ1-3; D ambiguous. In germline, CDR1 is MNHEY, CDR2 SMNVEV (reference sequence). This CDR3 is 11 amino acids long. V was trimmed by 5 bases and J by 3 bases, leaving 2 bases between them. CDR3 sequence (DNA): TGTGCCAGCAGTCGTGGAAACACCATATATTTT. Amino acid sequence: CASSRGNTIYF.

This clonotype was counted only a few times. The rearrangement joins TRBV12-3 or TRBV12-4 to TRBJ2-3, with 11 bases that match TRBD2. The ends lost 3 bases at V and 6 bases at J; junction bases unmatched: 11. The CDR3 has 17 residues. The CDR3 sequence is CASSFSLAGGRGDTQYF. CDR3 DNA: TGTGCCAGCAGTTTTTCCCTAGCGGGGGGTCGGGGGGATACGCAGTATTTT.

The CDR3 DNA reads TGTGCCAGCACCTCAAACCAGGGACCGAACACTGAAGCTTTCTTT. Translating it yields CASTSNQGPNTEAFF. This chain connects TRBV7-9 to TRBJ1-1; tentative D call: TRBD1 (5 bases). Germline V CDR1 and CDR2: SEHNR, FQNEAQ (reference sequence). The CDR3 has 15 residues. Trimming pared 7 bases from V and 1 base from J, leaving 16 bases between.

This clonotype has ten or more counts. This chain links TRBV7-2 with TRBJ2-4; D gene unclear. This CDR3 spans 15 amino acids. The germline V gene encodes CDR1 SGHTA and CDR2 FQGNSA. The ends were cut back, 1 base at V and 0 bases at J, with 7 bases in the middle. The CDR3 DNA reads TGTGCCAGCAGCTTAGGCCGGATAGCCAAAAACATTCAGTACTTC. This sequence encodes CASSLGRIAKNIQYF.

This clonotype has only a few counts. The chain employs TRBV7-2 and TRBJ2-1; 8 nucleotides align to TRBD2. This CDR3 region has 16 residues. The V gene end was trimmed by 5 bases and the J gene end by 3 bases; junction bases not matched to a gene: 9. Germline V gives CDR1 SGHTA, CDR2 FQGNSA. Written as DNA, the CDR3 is TGTGCCAGCAGCGACCCCGAGCGGGGGAACTACAATGAGCAGTTCTTC. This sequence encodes CASSDPERGNYNEQFF.

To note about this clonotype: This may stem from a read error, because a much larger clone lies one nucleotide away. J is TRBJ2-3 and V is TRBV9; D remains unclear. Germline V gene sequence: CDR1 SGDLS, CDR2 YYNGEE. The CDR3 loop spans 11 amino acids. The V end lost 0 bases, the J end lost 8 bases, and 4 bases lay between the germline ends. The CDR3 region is CASSVDGTQYF. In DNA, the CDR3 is TGTGCCAGCAGCGTAGATGGTACGCAGTATTTT.

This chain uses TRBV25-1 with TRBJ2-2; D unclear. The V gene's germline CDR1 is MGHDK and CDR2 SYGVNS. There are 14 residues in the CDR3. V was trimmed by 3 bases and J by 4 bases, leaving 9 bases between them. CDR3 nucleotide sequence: TGTGCCAGCAGTGAGTTTAGTGTCACCGGGGAGCTGTTTTTT. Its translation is CASSEFSVTGELFF.

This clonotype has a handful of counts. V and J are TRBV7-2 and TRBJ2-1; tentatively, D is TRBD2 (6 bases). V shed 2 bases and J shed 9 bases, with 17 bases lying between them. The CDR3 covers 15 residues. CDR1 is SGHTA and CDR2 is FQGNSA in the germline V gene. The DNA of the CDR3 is TGTGCCAGCAGCTTAAGGGACTCGGCCCCCCCTGAGCAGTTCTTC. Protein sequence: CASSLRDSAPPEQFF.

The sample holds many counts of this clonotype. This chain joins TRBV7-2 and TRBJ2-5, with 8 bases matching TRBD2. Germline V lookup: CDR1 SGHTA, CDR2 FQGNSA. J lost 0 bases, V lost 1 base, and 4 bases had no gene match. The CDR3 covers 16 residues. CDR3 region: CASSLEPAGDQETQYF. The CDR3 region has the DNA TGTGCCAGCAGCTTAGAGCCAGCGGGGGACCAAGAGACCCAGTACTTC.

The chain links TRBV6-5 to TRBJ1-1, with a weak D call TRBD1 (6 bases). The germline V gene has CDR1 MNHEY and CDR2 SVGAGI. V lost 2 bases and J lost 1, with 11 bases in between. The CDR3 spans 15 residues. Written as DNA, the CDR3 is TGTGCCAGCAGTTACGAGGGGGGTAGGAACACTGAAGCTTTCTTT. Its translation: CASSYEGGRNTEAFF.

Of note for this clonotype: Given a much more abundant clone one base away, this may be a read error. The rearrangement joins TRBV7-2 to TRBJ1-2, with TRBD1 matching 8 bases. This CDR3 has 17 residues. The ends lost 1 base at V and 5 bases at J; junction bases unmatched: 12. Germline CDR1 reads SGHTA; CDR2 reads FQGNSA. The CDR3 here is CASSLVRTGRGEYGYTF. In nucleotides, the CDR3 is TGTGCCAGCAGCTTAGTGAGGACAGGGAGGGGAGAATATGGCTACACCTTC.

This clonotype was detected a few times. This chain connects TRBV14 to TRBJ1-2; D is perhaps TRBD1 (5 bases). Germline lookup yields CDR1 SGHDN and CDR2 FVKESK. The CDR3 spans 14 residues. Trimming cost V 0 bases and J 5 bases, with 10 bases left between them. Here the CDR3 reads CASSQDLGLYGYTF. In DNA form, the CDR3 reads TGTGCCAGCAGCCAAGATTTGGGACTTTATGGCTACACCTTC.

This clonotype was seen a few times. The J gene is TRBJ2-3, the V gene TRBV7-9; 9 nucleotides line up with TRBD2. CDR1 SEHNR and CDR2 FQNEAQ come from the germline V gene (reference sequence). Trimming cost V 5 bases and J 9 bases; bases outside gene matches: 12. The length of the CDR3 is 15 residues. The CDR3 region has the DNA TGTGCCAGCAGCGAGGCGGGGGGGGCCTTCGACACGCAGTATTTT. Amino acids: CASSEAGGAFDTQYF.

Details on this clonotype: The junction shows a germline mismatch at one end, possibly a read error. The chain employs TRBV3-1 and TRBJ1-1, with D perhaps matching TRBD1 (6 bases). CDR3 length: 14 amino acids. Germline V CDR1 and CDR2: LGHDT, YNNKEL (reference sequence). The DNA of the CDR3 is TGTGCCAGCAGCCTAACAGGGTTTGACACTGTAGCTTTCTTT. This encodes CASSLTGFDTVAFF.

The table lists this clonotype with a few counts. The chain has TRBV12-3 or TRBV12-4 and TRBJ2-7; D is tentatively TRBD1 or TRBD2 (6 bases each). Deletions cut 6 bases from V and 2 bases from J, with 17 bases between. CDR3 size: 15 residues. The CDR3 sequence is CASSPHLEGAYEQYF. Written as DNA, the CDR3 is TGTGCCAGCAGCCCCCATTTGGAGGGGGCCTACGAGCAGTACTTC.

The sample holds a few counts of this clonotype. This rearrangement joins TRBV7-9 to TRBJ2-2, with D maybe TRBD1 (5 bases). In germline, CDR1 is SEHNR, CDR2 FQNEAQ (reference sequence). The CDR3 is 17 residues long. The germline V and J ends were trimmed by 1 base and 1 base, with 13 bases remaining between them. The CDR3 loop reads CASSLGWQGQNTGELFF. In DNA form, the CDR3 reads TGTGCCAGCAGCTTAGGGTGGCAGGGTCAGAACACCGGGGAGCTGTTTTTT.

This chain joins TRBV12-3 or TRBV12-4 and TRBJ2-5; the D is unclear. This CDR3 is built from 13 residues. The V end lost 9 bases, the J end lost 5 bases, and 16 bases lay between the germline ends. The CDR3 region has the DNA TGTGCCAGTCACTCGGGTAGCTGGGAGACCCAGTACTTC. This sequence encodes CASHSGSWETQYF.

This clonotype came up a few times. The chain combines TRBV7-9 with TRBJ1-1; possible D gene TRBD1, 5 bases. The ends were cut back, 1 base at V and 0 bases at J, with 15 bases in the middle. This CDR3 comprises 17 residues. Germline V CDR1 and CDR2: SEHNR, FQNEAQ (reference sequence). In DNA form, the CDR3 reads TGTGCCAGCAGCTTAGGGGAAAACACAGGATTGAACACTGAAGCTTTCTTT. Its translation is CASSLGENTGLNTEAFF.

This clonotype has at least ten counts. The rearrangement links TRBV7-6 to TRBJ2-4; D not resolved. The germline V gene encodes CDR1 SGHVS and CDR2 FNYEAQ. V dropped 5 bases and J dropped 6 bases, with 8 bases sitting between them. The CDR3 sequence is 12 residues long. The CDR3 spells CASSAPGNIQYF. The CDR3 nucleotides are TGTGCCAGCAGCGCACCCGGAAACATTCAGTACTTC.

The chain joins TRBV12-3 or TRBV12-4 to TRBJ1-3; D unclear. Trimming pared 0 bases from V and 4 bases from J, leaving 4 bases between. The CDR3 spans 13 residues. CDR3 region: CASSLAEGNTIYF. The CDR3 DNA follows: TGTGCCAGCAGTTTAGCGGAGGGAAACACCATATATTTT.